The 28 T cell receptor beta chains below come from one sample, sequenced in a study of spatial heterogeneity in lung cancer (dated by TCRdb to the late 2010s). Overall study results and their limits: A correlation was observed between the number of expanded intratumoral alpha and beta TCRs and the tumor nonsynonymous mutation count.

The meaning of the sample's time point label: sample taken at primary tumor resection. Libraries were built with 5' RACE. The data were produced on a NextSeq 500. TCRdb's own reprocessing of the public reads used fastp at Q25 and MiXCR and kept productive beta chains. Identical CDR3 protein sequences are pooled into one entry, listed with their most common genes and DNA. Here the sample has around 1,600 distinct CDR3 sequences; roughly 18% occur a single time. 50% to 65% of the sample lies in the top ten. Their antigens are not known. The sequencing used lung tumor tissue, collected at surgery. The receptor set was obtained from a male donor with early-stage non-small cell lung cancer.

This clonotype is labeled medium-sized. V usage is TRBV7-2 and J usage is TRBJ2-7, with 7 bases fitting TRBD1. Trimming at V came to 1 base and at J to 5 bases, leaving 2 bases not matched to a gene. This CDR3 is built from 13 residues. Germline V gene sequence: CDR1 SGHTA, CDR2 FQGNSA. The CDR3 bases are TGTGCCAGCAGCTTAGACAGGGGTAACGAGCAGTACTTC. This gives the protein CASSLDRGNEQYF.

The CDR3: CASSAPLAGGPSTQYF. The CDR3, as DNA: TGCGCCAGCAGTGCCCCACTAGCGGGAGGGCCTTCTACGCAGTATTTT. The chain recombines TRBV10-1 with TRBJ2-3; TRBD2 matches at 13 bases. CDR3 length: 16 amino acids. Trimming removed 4 bases from V and 8 bases from J; junction bases left unmatched: 9. In germline, CDR1 is WNHNN, CDR2 SYGVQD (reference sequence).

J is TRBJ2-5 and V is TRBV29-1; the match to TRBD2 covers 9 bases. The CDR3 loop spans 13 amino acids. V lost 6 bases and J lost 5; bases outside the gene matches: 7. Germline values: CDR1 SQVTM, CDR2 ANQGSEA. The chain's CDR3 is CSVLTSGVETQYF. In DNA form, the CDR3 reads TGCAGCGTCTTGACTAGCGGAGTTGAGACCCAGTACTTC.

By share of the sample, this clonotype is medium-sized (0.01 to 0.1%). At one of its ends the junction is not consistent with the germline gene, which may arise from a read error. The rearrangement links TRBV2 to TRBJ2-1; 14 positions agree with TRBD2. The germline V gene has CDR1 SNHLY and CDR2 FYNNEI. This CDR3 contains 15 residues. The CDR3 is CASSPGTSGGHAPWF. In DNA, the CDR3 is TGTGCCAGCAGCCCCGGGACTAGCGGGGGCCATGCCCCATGGTTC.

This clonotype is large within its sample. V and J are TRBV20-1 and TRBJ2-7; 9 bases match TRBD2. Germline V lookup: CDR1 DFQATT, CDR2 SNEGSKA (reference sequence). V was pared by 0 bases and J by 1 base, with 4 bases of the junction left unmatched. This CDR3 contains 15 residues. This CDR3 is CSARDPSGTSYEQYF. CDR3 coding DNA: TGCAGTGCTAGAGATCCTAGCGGGACGTCCTACGAGCAGTACTTC.

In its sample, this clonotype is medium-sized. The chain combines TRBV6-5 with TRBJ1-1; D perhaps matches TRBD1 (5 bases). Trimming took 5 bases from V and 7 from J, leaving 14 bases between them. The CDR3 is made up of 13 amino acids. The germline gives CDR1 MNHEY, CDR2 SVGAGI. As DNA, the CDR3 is TGTGCCAGCAGTCCTCCTCAGGGAGGTGAAGCTTTCTTT. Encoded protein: CASSPPQGGEAFF.

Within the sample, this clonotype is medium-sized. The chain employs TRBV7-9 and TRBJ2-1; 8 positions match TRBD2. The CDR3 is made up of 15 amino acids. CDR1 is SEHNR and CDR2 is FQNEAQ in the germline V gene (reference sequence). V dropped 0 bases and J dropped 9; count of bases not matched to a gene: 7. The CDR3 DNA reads TGTGCCAGCAGCTTAGCCGGGACTAGGCGCGGTGAGCAGTTCTTC. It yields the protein CASSLAGTRRGEQFF.

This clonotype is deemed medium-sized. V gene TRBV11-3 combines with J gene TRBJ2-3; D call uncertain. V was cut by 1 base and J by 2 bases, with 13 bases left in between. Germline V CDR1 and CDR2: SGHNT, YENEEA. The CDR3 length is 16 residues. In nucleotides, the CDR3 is TGTGCCAGCAGCTTAGGGCAGGATGCCTCCACAGATACGCAGTATTTT. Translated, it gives CASSLGQDASTDTQYF.

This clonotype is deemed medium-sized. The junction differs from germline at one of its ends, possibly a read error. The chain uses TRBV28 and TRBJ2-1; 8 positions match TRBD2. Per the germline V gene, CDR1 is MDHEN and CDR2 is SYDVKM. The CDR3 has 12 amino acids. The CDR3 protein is CASSWAGGELFF. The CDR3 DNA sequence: TGTGCCAGCAGTTGGGCGGGGGGTGAGCTGTTCTTC.

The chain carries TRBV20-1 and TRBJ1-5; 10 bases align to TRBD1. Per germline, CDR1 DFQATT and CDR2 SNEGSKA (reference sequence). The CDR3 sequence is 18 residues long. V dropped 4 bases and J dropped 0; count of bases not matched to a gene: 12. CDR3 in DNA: TGCAGTGCTATAAGGGGGACAGGGGTGGCTTATAGCAATCAGCCCCAGCATTTT. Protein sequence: CSAIRGTGVAYSNQPQHF.

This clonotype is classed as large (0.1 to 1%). The CDR3 DNA follows: TGTGCCAGCAGCCCGCCCTGGGGCACAGATACGCAGTATTTT. This translates into CASSPPWGTDTQYF. The chain links TRBV7-9 to TRBJ2-3; D is unclear. Trimming stripped 5 bases from V and 1 base from J, with 10 bases between. Per germline, CDR1 SEHNR and CDR2 FQNEAQ (reference sequence). The CDR3 has 14 residues.

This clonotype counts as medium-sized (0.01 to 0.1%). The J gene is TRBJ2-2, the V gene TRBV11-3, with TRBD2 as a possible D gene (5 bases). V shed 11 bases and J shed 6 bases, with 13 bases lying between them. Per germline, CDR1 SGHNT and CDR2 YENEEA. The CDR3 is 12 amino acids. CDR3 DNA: TGTGCCGTCCGAGGGTCCGCCGGGGAGCTGTTTTTT. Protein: CAVRGSAGELFF.

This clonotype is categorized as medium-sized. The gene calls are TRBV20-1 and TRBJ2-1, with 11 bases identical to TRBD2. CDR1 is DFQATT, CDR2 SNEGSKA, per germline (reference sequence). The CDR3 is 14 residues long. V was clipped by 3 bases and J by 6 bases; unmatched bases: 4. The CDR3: CSARYSGRANEQFF. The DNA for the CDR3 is TGCAGTGCTAGGTATAGCGGGAGGGCCAATGAGCAGTTCTTC.

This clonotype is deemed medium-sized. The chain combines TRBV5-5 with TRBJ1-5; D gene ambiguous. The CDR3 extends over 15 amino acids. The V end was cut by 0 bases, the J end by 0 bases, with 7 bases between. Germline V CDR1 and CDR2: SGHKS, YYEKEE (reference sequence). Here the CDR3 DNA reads TGTGCCAGCAGCTTGGAAAAAGTTAGCAATCAGCCCCAGCATTTT. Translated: CASSLEKVSNQPQHF.

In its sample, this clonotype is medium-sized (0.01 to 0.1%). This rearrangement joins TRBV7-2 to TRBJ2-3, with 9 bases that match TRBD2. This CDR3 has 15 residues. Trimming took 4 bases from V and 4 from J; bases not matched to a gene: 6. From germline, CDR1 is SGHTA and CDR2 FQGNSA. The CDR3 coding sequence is TGTGCCAGCAGCTCCCTAGCGGGAAGGGCAGATACGCAGTATTTT. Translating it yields CASSSLAGRADTQYF.

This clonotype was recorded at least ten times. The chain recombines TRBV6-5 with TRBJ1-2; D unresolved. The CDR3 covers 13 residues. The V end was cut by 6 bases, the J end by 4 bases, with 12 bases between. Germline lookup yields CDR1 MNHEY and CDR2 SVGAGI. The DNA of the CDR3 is TGTGCCAGCAGACCTCCGACCATCTATGGCTACACCTTC. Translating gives CASRPPTIYGYTF.

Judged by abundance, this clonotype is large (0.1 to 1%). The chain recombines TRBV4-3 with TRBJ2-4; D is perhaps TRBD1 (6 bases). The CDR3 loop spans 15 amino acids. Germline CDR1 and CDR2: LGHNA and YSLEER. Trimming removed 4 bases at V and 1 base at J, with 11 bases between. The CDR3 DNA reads TGCGCCAGCAGCCCAGGGGTTTTGGCCAAAAACATTCAGTACTTC. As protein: CASSPGVLAKNIQYF.

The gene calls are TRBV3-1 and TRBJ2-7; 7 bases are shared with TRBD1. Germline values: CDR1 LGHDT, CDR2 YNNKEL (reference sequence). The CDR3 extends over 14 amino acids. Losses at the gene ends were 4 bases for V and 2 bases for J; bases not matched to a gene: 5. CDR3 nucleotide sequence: TGTGCCAGCAGCCGTCGGGACAGACCCTACGAGCAGTACTTC. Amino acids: CASSRRDRPYEQYF.

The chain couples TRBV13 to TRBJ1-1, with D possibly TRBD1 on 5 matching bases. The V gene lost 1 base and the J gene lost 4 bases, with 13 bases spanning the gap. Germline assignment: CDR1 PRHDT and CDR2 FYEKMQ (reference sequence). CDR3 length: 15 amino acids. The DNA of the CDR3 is TGTGCCAGCAGCTTAGCTGAGTCAGGGTCCACTGAAGCTTTCTTT. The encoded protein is CASSLAESGSTEAFF.

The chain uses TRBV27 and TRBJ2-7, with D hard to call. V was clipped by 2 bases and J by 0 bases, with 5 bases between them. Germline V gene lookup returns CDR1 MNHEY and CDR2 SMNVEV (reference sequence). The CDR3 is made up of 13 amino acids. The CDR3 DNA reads TGTGCCAGCAGTTTAGACAACTCCTACGAGCAGTACTTC. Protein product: CASSLDNSYEQYF.

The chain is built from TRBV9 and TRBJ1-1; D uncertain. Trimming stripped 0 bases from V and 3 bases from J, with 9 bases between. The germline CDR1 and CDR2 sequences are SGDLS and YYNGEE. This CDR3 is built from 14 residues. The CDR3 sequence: CASSVDGIHTEAFF. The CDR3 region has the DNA TGTGCCAGCAGCGTAGATGGGATACACACTGAAGCTTTCTTT.

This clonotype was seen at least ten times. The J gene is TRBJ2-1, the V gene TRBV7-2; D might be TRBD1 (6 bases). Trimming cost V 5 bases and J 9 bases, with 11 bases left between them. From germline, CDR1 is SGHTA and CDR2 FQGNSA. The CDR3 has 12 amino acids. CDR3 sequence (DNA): TGTGCCAGCAGCCAGACAGGCGGTGAGCAGTTCTTC. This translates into CASSQTGGEQFF.

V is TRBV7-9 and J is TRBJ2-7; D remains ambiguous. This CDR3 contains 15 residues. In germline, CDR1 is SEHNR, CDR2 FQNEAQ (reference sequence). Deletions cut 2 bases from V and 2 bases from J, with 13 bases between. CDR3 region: CASSLSDWITYEQYF. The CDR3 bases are TGTGCCAGCAGCTTATCAGACTGGATTACCTACGAGCAGTACTTC.

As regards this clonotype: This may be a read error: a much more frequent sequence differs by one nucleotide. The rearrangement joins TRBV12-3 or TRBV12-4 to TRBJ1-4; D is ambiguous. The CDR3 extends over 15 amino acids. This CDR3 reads CASRRPGWSGEKPFF. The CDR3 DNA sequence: TGTGCCAGCAGGCGCCCGGGGTGGAGTGGTGAAAAACCGTTTTTT.

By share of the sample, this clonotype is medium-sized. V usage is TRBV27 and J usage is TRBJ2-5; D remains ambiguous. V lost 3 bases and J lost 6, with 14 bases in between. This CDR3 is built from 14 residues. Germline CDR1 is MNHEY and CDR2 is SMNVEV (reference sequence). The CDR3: CASSLVLGWKTQYF. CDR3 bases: TGTGCCAGCAGTTTGGTTTTGGGATGGAAGACCCAGTACTTC.

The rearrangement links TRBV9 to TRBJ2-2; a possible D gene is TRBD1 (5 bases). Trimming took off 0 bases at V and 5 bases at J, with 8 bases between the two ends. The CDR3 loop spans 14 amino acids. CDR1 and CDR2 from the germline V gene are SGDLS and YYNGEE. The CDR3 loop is CASSVDPGTGELFF. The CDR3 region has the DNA TGTGCCAGCAGCGTAGACCCAGGGACCGGGGAGCTGTTTTTT.

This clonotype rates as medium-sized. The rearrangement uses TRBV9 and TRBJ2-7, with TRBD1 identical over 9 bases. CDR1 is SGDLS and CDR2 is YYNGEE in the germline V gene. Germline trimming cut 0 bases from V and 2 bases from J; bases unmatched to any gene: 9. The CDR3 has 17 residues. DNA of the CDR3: TGTGCCAGCAGCGTAGGATTATACGGGACAGGGACCTACGAGCAGTACTTC. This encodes CASSVGLYGTGTYEQYF. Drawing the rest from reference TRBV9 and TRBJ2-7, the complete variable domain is DSGVTQTPKHLITATGQRVTLRCSPRSGDLSVYWYQQSLDQGLQFLIQYYNGEERAKGNILERFSAQQFPDLHSELNLSSLELGDSALYFCASSVGLYGTGTYEQYFGPGTRLTVT.

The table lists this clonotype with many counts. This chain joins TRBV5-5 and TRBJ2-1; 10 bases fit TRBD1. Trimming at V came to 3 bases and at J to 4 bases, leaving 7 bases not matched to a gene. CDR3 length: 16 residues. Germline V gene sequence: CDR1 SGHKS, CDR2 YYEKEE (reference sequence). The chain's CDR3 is CASSWGTGAGYNEQFF. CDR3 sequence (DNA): TGTGCCAGCAGCTGGGGGACAGGGGCGGGATACAATGAGCAGTTCTTC.